Sequencing of this T cell receptor (beta chain) was carried out in a study of metastatic and nonmetastatic thyroid tumors. Study as a whole: Malignant and benign thyroid patients had repertoires compared in peripheral blood and tumor or nodule tissue. The study, taken as a whole, reports: It was reported that TCR beta diversity was significantly higher in malignant thyroid tumors than benign nodules, in blood and tumor.

With regard to this clone: The target antigen is unknown.

In the authors' workflow: The authors used CDR3 differences across clinicopathological groups to build a distant-metastasis classifier for papillary thyroid cancer. With MiXCR, TCRdb reprocessed the PCR reads. In this record, the V and J calls reflect TCRdb's handling and not the investigators' own analysis. The table includes 10,000 to 15,000 clones, over 20% detected once. Between the trimmed V and J ends, which lost 2 bases and 3 bases, there was a span of 20 bases. CDR3 length equals 16 residues. Per germline, CDR1 DFQATT and CDR2 SNEGSKA (reference sequence). All patients were untreated before thyroid surgery.

The rearrangement links TRBV20-1 to TRBJ2-7, with D possibly being TRBD2 (6 bases). The sequencing input was tumor tissue. This sequence originates from a female donor with papillary thyroid cancer or a benign thyroid nodule (not recorded which). Some clones in this sample may be carry-over from other donors' samples. The DNA for the CDR3 is TGCAGTGCTAGACCACGGGAGACATGGTCGATCTACGAGCAGTACTTC. Amino acids: CSARPRETWSIYEQYF.